Following are 20 T cell receptor beta chains from one sample sequenced in a study of HIV-infected patients and healthy controls. One entry per CDR3 protein, called by TCRdb with MiXCR from the 5' RACE reads. The data hold about 63,000 distinct CDR3 sequences, with 16% observed a single time. Sequenced sample: CD4+ T cells from blood. The receptors here all came from a human donor in good health.

The chain joins TRBV19 to TRBJ2-7, with 7 bases identical to TRBD1. This CDR3 has 15 amino acids. Unmatched junction bases numbered 8, after V lost 5 bases and J lost 1 base. Germline V gene data show CDR1 as LNHDA and CDR2 as SQIVND (reference sequence). The CDR3 region has the DNA TGTGCCAGTAGTGTTCGGGACAGACCTTCCTACGAGCAGTACTTC. Translation: CASSVRDRPSYEQYF.

This clonotype was recorded a few times. This chain joins TRBV13 and TRBJ2-3; 11 bases line up with TRBD2. The CDR3 is 16 amino acids. The germline V gene encodes CDR1 PRHDT and CDR2 FYEKMQ (reference sequence). V shed 1 base, J shed 4 bases, and the junction held 4 bases outside the gene matches. CDR3 in DNA: TGTGCCAGCAGCTTAGCCCTAGCGGGAGGATCAGATACGCAGTATTTT. It is translated as CASSLALAGGSDTQYF.

This clonotype was seen only a few times. The chain carries TRBV7-6 and TRBJ2-1; possible D gene TRBD1, 6 bases. V lost 3 bases, J lost 7 bases, and 16 bases lay in between. Germline CDR1 and CDR2: SGHVS and FNYEAQ. The CDR3 spans 15 residues. CDR3 nucleotides: TGTGCCAGCAGCTTTTCGGGACAATACCAGAATGAGCAGTTCTTC. This gives the protein CASSFSGQYQNEQFF. Filled out from reference TRBV7-6 and TRBJ2-1, the complete variable domain reads GAGVSQSPRYKVTKRGQDVALRCDPISGHVSLYWYRQALGQGPEFLTYFNYEAQQDKSGLPNDRFSAERPEGSISTLTIQRTEQRDSAMYRCASSFSGQYQNEQFFGPGTRLTVL.

Here the CDR3 DNA reads TGTGCCAGCAGTTTATGGGACGGGAATTCACCCCTCCACTTT. Protein sequence: CASSLWDGNSPLHF. The V call is TRBV28, the J call TRBJ1-6; D unresolved. V was cut by 0 bases and J by 7 bases, with 7 bases left in between. Germline V lookup: CDR1 MDHEN, CDR2 SYDVKM. This CDR3 spans 14 amino acids.

A few counts support this clonotype. The rearrangement joins TRBV28 to TRBJ2-1; 8 bases agree with TRBD2. Germline assignment: CDR1 MDHEN and CDR2 SYDVKM. The length of the CDR3 is 14 residues. V lost 5 bases, J lost 9 bases, and 9 bases stayed unmatched. CDR3 region: CASSIRPGLGEQFF. CDR3 in DNA: TGTGCCAGCAGTATTAGACCGGGACTAGGTGAGCAGTTCTTC. The complete variable domain, with remaining parts taken from reference TRBV28 and TRBJ2-1, reads DVKVTQSSRYLVKRTGEKVFLECVQDMDHENMFWYRQDPGLGLRLIYFSYDVKMKEKGDIPEGYSVSREKKERFSLILESASTNQTSMYLCASSIRPGLGEQFFGPGTRLTVL.

The chain links TRBV12-3 or TRBV12-4 to TRBJ1-2; D is ambiguous. Trimming pared 5 bases from V and 4 bases from J, leaving 14 bases between. The CDR3 extends over 14 amino acids. The CDR3 sequence is CASSPRPAGYGYTF. The CDR3 DNA sequence: TGTGCCAGCAGTCCCCGACCGGCTGGCTATGGCTACACCTTC.

This clonotype came up many times. The V gene is TRBV20-1, the J gene TRBJ1-2, with 7 bases identical to TRBD1. V lost 6 bases, J lost 4 bases, and 17 bases stayed unmatched. Per germline, CDR1 DFQATT and CDR2 SNEGSKA (reference sequence). This CDR3 is 16 amino acids long. The CDR3 spells CSANLPDRDPAYGYTF. CDR3 in DNA: TGCAGTGCAAACTTACCCGACAGGGACCCTGCCTATGGCTACACCTTC.

This clonotype was seen a few times. This rearrangement joins TRBV4-1 to TRBJ1-2; D is unresolved. From germline, CDR1 is MGHRA and CDR2 YSYEKL. Trimming shortened V by 4 bases and J by 6 bases, and 18 bases separated the two germline ends. The CDR3 extends over 15 amino acids. The CDR3 loop reads CASSRIEAPGHGYTF. CDR3 DNA: TGCGCCAGCAGCCGAATCGAGGCACCGGGCCATGGCTACACCTTC.

V is TRBV7-2 and J is TRBJ1-5, with D possibly TRBD1 on 6 matching bases. This CDR3 has 16 amino acids. Deletions cut 1 base from V and 0 bases from J, with 10 bases between. Germline V lookup: CDR1 SGHTA, CDR2 FQGNSA. The CDR3, as DNA: TGTGCCAGCAGCTTAGGGGGACAAAATAGCAATCAGCCCCAGCATTTT. Translation gives CASSLGGQNSNQPQHF.

V usage is TRBV7-2 and J usage is TRBJ2-1; 16 positions agree with TRBD2. Per germline, CDR1 SGHTA and CDR2 FQGNSA. The CDR3 contains 20 residues. Unmatched junction bases numbered 13, after V lost 0 bases and J lost 8 bases. The CDR3 sequence is CASSLASGTGLAGGHYEQFF. In DNA form, the CDR3 reads TGTGCCAGCAGCTTAGCTTCCGGGACGGGACTAGCGGGGGGGCATTATGAGCAGTTCTTC.

This clonotype was seen many times. The chain recombines TRBV2 with TRBJ1-5; D possibly corresponds to TRBD1 (6 bases). This CDR3 contains 14 residues. Trimming took 7 bases from V and 4 from J, leaving 14 bases between them. Germline V gene data show CDR1 as SNHLY and CDR2 as FYNNEI. The CDR3 is CASTRGQPNQPQHF. CDR3 in DNA: TGTGCCAGCACTCGAGGACAGCCAAATCAGCCCCAGCATTTT.

This clonotype was seen a few times. The V call is TRBV6-5, the J call TRBJ2-6; no clear D. Trimming removed 2 bases at V and 1 base at J, with 6 bases between. Germline V gene lookup returns CDR1 MNHEY and CDR2 SVGAGI. The CDR3 length is 15 residues. The CDR3: CASSYGSSGANVLTF. CDR3 DNA: TGTGCCAGCAGTTACGGCAGTTCTGGGGCCAACGTCCTGACTTTC.

There are a few counts of this clonotype. The rearrangement links TRBV7-9 to TRBJ1-2; D gene ambiguous. The V end lost 3 bases, the J end lost 6 bases, and 2 bases lay between the germline ends. CDR1 is SEHNR and CDR2 is FQNEAQ in the germline V gene (reference sequence). The CDR3 contains 10 residues. CDR3 residues: CASSFHGYTF. The CDR3 DNA reads TGTGCCAGCAGCTTTCATGGCTACACCTTC.

The CDR3 DNA is TGCAGTGCTAGCATTATGACGGACACCAGGGGGTACTTC. It specifies CSASIMTDTRGYF. The chain recombines TRBV20-1 with TRBJ2-4, with a tentative D call TRBD1 (6 bases). CDR1 and CDR2 (germline): DFQATT, SNEGSKA (reference sequence). Trimming shortened V by 3 bases and J by 15 bases, and 21 bases separated the two germline ends. This CDR3 region has 13 residues.

This chain uses TRBV20-1 with TRBJ2-7; D remains unclear. The CDR3 totals 12 residues. V was cut by 5 bases and J by 4 bases, with 12 bases left in between. CDR1 DFQATT and CDR2 SNEGSKA come from the germline V gene (reference sequence). The CDR3 nucleotides read TGCAGTGCTCCGGACCAGCTTTACGAGCAGTACTTC. Translated, it gives CSAPDQLYEQYF.

This rearrangement joins TRBV12-3 or TRBV12-4 to TRBJ1-5; weak D call: TRBD1 (5 bases). The CDR3 is 15 amino acids. Trimming stripped 5 bases from V and 0 bases from J, with 11 bases between. The CDR3 DNA is TGTGCCAGCAGTCGGGACCCTGATAGCAATCAGCCCCAGCATTTT. Its protein product is CASSRDPDSNQPQHF.

The chain recombines TRBV20-1 with TRBJ2-3; 12 bases agree with TRBD2. Germline lookup yields CDR1 DFQATT and CDR2 SNEGSKA (reference sequence). V shed 6 bases and J 7 bases; nucleotides not matched to a gene: 11. The CDR3 covers 15 residues. The chain's CDR3 is CSAYPLAGGSYTQYF. Written as DNA, the CDR3 is TGCAGTGCCTACCCCCTAGCGGGAGGGTCCTATACGCAGTATTTT.

This clonotype was counted at least ten times. The chain links TRBV14 to TRBJ1-1; D not certain. This CDR3 is 13 amino acids long. Germline V gene data show CDR1 as SGHDN and CDR2 as FVKESK. Trimming removed 1 base at V and 4 bases at J, with 7 bases between. CDR3 sequence: CASSQGLSTEAFF. In DNA, the CDR3 is TGTGCCAGCAGCCAAGGGTTGAGCACTGAAGCTTTCTTT.

The V call is TRBV30, the J call TRBJ2-7; no reliable D call. Germline V gene lookup returns CDR1 GTSNPN and CDR2 SVGIG (reference sequence). This CDR3 contains 16 residues. V was shortened by 0 bases and J by 3 bases, with 18 bases between the two germline ends. The CDR3 spells CAWSVLIRGNLYEQYF. CDR3 bases: TGTGCCTGGAGTGTACTAATTCGTGGCAACCTCTACGAGCAGTACTTC.

As DNA, the CDR3 is TGTGCCAGCTCACCACTAGCGGCTCTCACAGATACGCAGTATTTT. Protein: CASSPLAALTDTQYF. This chain uses TRBV18 with TRBJ2-3, with D perhaps TRBD2 (6 bases). The germline gives CDR1 KGHSH, CDR2 LQKENI. V was cut by 1 base and J by 2 bases, with 10 bases left in between. This CDR3 region has 15 residues.